Below, 3 T cell receptor beta chains from the same sample are listed, as sequenced in a study of shared T cell receptors in the human thymus. Using immunoSEQ multiplex PCR, the repertoire was profiled, and TCRdb retains in-frame clones only, with some absent. The sample carries more than 550,000 clones, 75% to 90% recorded once. A further study also used this sample, focusing on human thymus T cells.

Source material: thymocytes. These receptors came from a girl under three years old with a congenital heart defect.

V is TRBV7-3 and J is TRBJ2-3; D gene unclear. The V end was cut by 6 bases, the J end by 1 base, with 8 bases between. This CDR3 is built from 13 residues. Germline lookup yields CDR1 SGHTA and CDR2 FQGTGA. Here the CDR3 reads CASSPSGTDTQYF. The CDR3 coding sequence is TGTGCCAGCAGTCCCTCTGGCACAGATACGCAGTATTTT.

The CDR3: CASSVVGTLGQPQHF. CDR3 DNA: TGTGCCAGCAGCGTAGTGGGGACATTAGGGCAGCCCCAGCATTTT. The genes are TRBV9 and TRBJ1-5; a possible D gene is TRBD1 (6 bases). Germline V CDR1 and CDR2: SGDLS, YYNGEE. There are 15 residues in the CDR3. Trimming shortened V by 0 bases and J by 7 bases, and 14 bases separated the two germline ends.

This clone was seen only a few times. The gene calls are TRBV18 and TRBJ1-1, with D possibly being TRBD1 (6 bases). CDR3 length: 14 amino acids. The ends were cut back, 7 bases at V and 1 base at J, with 13 bases in the middle. Germline CDR1 and CDR2: KGHSH and LQKENI. CDR3 loop: CASYPRRGNTEAFF. The CDR3 coding sequence is TGTGCCAGCTACCCACGCAGGGGGAACACTGAAGCTTTCTTT. Filled out from reference TRBV18 and TRBJ1-1, the complete variable domain reads NAGVMQNPRHLVRRRGQEARLRCSPMKGHSHVYWYRQLPEEGLKFMVYLQKENIIDESGMPKERFSAEFPKEGPSILRIQQVVRGDSAAYFCASYPRRGNTEAFFGQGTRLTVV.